This T cell receptor (beta chain) was recovered during a study of beta chain features in type 1 diabetes. Donors contributed one heparinised blood draw apiece, averaging roughly 0.12 L. Sorting gave populations that all exceeded 95% purity. Comment on this clone: Its antigen is not known.

Of the isolated RNA, all was reverse transcribed, and so the sequenced material was expressed TCRB transcripts. Data came from immunoSEQ multiplex PCR; TCRdb stores just in-frame clones and leaves some out. The sample records 150,000 or so clones, about 9.7% being singletons. The CDR3 contains 12 residues. Germline-derived CDR1 and CDR2 are WSHSY and SAAADI. Between the trimmed V and J ends, which lost 0 bases and 8 bases, there was a span of 7 bases. Study-wide results and caveats: Shorter TCRB CDR3s, moderately but significantly so, were found in Type 1 diabetes patients in all four CD4+ subsets.

This TCR derives from a woman in her forties in good health. The chain uses TRBV10-2 and TRBJ2-5, with D uncertain. Sequencing was carried out using central memory CD4+ T cells from blood. As DNA, the CDR3 is TGCGCCAGCAGTGAGTCACAAACCACCCAGTACTTC. Amino acid sequence: CASSESQTTQYF.